These 6 T cell receptor beta chains came from one sample sequenced in a study of a mutant IDH1 vaccine in newly diagnosed glioma. The assay was immunoSEQ multiplex PCR, and TCRdb's table has in-frame clones only and misses some. The table has about 54,000 clones, 75% to 85% seen once. Documented time point: week 23, last vaccination. The investigators gave 300 ug of mutant IDH1 20-mer peptide in each vaccine dose, together with topical imiquimod. Their recognized antigens are unknown. This specimen was PBMCs, taken from a glioma patient whose treatment included an IDH1 peptide vaccine. The receptor source for this set is a man aged 35-49 years with glioma.

The rearrangement joins TRBV10-1 to TRBJ1-1; D not certain. Germline V gene data show CDR1 as WNHNN and CDR2 as SYGVQD (reference sequence). The CDR3 covers 13 residues. The V end lost 4 bases, the J end lost 1 base, and 7 bases lay between the germline ends. The CDR3 bases are TGCGCCAGCAGTGGGGCTCGGAACACTGAAGCTTTCTTT. Its translation is CASSGARNTEAFF.

The V and J genes are TRBV18 and TRBJ2-6, with a possible D match to TRBD1 (6 bases). In germline, CDR1 is KGHSH, CDR2 LQKENI. This CDR3 is built from 17 residues. V lost 2 bases and J 0 bases, leaving 11 bases between the germline ends. The CDR3 region is CASSPGDILSGANVLTF. The CDR3 DNA sequence: TGTGCCAGCTCACCAGGGGACATTCTCTCTGGGGCCAACGTCCTGACTTTC.

The chain is built from TRBV10-2 and TRBJ1-5; D is uncertain. The germline CDR1 and CDR2 sequences are WSHSY and SAAADI. The germline V and J ends were trimmed by 4 bases and 6 bases, with 7 bases remaining between them. CDR3 length: 12 residues. The CDR3 is CASSGLGQPQHF. In nucleotides, the CDR3 is TGCGCCAGCAGTGGTCTTGGTCAGCCCCAGCATTTT.

This chain joins TRBV6-5 and TRBJ2-7; D gene uncertain. The CDR3 consists of 13 residues. Trimming removed 4 bases at V and 1 base at J, with 8 bases between. Germline CDR1 reads MNHEY; CDR2 reads SVGAGI. CDR3 coding DNA: TGTGCCAGCAGTTTCCGCCCGTCCTACGAGCAGTACTTC. Protein: CASSFRPSYEQYF.

This clone showed up just once. The chain joins TRBV5-8 to TRBJ2-2; 9 bases line up with TRBD2. CDR3 size: 16 residues. In germline, CDR1 is SGHTS, CDR2 YDEGEE. Trimming removed 2 bases from V and 3 bases from J; junction bases left unmatched: 5. This chain's CDR3 is CASSFAGGPYTGELFF. The CDR3 DNA is TGTGCCAGCAGCTTTGCGGGGGGGCCATACACCGGGGAGCTGTTTTTT.

This clone has only one observation. The gene calls are TRBV15 and TRBJ2-7; D might be TRBD2 (6 bases). Trimming stripped 3 bases from V and 1 base from J, with 13 bases between. This CDR3 has 15 residues. CDR1 and CDR2 (germline): LNHNV, YYDKDF (reference sequence). The CDR3 DNA follows: TGTGCCACCAGCAGGTACCGGGACTCTTCCTACGAGCAGTACTTC. It specifies CATSRYRDSSYEQYF.